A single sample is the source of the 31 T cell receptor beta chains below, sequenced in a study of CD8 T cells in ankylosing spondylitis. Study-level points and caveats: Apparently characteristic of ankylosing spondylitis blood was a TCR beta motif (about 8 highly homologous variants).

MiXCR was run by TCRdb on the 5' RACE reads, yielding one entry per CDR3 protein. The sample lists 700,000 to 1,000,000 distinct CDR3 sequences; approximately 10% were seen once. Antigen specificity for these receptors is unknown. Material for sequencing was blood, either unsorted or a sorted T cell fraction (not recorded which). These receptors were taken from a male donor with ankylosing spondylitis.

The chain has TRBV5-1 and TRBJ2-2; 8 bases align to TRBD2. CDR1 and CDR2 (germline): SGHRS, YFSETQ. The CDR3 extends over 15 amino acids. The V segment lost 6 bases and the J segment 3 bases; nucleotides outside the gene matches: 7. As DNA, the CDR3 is TGCGCCAGCACCCCCCGGGGGGGGGACACCGGGGAGCTGTTTTTT. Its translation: CASTPRGGDTGELFF.

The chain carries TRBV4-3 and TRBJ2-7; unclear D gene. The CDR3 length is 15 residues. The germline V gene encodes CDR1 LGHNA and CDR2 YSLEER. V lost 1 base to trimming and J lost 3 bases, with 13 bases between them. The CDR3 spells CASSQVALRSYEQYF. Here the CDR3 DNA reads TGCGCCAGCAGCCAAGTCGCGCTCCGTAGCTACGAGCAGTACTTC.

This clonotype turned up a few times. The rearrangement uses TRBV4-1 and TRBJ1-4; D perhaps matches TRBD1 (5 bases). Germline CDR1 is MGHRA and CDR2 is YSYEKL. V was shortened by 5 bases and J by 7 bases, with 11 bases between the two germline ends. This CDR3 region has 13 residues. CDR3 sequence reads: CASSKGAVEKLFF. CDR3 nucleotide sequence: TGCGCCAGCAGCAAAGGGGCGGTTGAAAAACTGTTTTTT.

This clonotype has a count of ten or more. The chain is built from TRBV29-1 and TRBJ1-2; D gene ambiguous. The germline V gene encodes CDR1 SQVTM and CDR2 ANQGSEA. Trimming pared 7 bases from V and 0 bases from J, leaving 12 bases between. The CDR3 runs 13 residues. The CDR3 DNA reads TGCAGCGCCACCCCGGGTACTAACTATGGCTACACCTTC. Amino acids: CSATPGTNYGYTF.

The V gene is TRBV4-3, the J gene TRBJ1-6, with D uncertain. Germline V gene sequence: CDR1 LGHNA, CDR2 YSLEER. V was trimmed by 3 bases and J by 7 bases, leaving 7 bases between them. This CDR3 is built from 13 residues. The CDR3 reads CASSQSQNSPLHF. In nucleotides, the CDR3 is TGCGCCAGCAGCCAGAGCCAGAATTCACCCCTCCACTTT.

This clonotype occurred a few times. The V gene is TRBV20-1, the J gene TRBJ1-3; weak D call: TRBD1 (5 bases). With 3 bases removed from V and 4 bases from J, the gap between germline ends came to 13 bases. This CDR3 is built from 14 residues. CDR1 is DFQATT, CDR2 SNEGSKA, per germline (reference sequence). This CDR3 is CSASLGAGGNTIYF. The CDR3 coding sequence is TGCAGTGCTAGCCTCGGGGCGGGAGGAAACACCATATATTTT.

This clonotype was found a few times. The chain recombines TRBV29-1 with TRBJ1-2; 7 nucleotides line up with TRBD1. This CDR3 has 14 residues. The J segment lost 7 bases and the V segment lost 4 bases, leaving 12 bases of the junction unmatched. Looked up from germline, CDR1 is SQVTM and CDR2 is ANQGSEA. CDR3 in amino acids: CSVAGQRQEVGYTF. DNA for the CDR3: TGCAGCGTTGCGGGACAGCGCCAAGAGGTTGGCTACACCTTC.

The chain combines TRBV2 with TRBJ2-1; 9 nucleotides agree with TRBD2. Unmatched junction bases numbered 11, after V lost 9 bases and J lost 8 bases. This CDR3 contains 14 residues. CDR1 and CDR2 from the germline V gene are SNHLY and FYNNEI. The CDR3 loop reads CASTPGLATDEQFF. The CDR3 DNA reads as TGTGCCAGTACCCCGGGACTAGCAACAGATGAGCAGTTCTTC.

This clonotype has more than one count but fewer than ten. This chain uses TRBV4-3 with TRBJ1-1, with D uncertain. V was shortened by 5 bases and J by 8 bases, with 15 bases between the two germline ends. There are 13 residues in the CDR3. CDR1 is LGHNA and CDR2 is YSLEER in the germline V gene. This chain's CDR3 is CASSIRLDQEAFF. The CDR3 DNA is TGCGCCAGCAGCATACGACTGGACCAAGAAGCTTTCTTT.

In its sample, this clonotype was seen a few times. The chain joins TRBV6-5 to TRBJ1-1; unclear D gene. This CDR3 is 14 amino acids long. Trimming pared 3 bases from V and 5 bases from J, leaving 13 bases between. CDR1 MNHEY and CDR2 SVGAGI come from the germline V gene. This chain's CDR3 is CASSYSASSTEAFF. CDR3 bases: TGTGCCAGCAGTTATAGTGCCTCTTCGACTGAAGCTTTCTTT.

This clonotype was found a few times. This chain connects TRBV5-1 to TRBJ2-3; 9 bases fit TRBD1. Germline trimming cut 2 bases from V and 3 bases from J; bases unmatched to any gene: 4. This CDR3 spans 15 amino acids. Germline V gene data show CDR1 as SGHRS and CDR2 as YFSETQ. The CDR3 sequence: CASSFDRGSTDTQYF. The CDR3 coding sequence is TGCGCCAGCAGCTTCGACAGGGGGAGTACAGATACGCAGTATTTT.

CDR3 residues: CASSWTSGSLNEQFF. CDR3 nucleotide sequence: TGTGCCAGCAGCTGGACTAGCGGGAGTCTCAATGAGCAGTTCTTC. The rearrangement joins TRBV7-2 to TRBJ2-1; 13 nucleotides match TRBD2. The J segment lost 6 bases and the V segment lost 4 bases, leaving 3 bases of the junction unmatched. This CDR3 spans 15 amino acids. Germline assignment: CDR1 SGHTA and CDR2 FQGNSA.

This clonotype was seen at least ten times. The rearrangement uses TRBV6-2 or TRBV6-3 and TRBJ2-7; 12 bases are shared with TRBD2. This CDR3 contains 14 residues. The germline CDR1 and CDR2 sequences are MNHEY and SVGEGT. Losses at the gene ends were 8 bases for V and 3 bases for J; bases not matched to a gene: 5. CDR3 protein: CASQRLAGVYEQYF. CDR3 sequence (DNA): TGTGCCAGCCAAAGACTAGCGGGAGTCTACGAGCAGTACTTC.

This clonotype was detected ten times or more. CDR3 DNA sequence: TGCAGCGTTGTAAACGATGATTGGGAAGGTGAAGCTTTCTTT. Translated, it gives CSVVNDDWEGEAFF. The rearrangement joins TRBV29-1 to TRBJ1-1, with unresolved D. V gave up 4 bases and J gave up 7 bases, with 19 bases separating them. In germline, CDR1 is SQVTM, CDR2 ANQGSEA. The CDR3 is 14 residues long.

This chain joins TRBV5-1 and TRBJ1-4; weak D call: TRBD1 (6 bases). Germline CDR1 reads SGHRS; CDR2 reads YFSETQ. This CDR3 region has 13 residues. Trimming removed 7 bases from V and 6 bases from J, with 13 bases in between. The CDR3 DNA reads TGCGCCAGCTCACCGAGGGGGGATGAAAAACTGTTTTTT. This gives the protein CASSPRGDEKLFF.

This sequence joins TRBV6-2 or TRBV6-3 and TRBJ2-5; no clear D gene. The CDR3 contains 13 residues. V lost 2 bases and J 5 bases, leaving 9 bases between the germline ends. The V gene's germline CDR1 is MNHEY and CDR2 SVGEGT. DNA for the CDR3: TGTGCCAGCAGTTACGATGGGCTCGAGACCCAGTACTTC. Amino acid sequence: CASSYDGLETQYF.

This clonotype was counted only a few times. This chain's CDR3 is CASGAGGSSYNEQFF. The CDR3 DNA reads TGTGCCAGCGGAGCGGGGGGGAGCTCCTACAATGAGCAGTTCTTC. The rearrangement uses TRBV28 and TRBJ2-1; the match to TRBD2 covers 10 bases. The V and J ends lost 8 bases and 0 bases, in that order; junction bases with no gene match: 4. The CDR3 is made up of 15 amino acids. Germline values: CDR1 MDHEN, CDR2 SYDVKM.

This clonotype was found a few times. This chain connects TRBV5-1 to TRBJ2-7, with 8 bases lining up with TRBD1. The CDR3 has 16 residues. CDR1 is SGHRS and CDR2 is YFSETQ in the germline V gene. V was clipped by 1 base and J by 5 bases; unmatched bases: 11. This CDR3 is CASSLSGGQGQDEQYF. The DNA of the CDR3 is TGCGCCAGCAGCTTGTCGGGTGGACAGGGACAGGACGAGCAGTACTTC.

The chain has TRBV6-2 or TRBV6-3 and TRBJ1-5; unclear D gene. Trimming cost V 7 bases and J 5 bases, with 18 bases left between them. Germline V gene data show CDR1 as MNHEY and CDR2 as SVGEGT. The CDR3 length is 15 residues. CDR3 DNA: TGTGCCAGCATCTCATCCAGGTGGGAACATCAGCCCCAGCATTTT. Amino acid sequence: CASISSRWEHQPQHF.

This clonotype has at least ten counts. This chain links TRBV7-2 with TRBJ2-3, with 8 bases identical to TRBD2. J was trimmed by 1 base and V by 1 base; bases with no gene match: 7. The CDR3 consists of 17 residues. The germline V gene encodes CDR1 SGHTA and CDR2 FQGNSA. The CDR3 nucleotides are TGTGCCAGCAGCTTAGTAGGCCTAGCGGGCCGCACAGATACGCAGTATTTT. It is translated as CASSLVGLAGRTDTQYF. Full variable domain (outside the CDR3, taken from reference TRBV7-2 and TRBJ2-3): GAGVSQSPSNKVTEKGKDVELRCDPISGHTALYWYRQSLGQGLEFLIYFQGNSAPDKSGLPSDRFSAERTGGSVSTLTIQRTQQEDSAVYLCASSLVGLAGRTDTQYFGPGTRLTVL.

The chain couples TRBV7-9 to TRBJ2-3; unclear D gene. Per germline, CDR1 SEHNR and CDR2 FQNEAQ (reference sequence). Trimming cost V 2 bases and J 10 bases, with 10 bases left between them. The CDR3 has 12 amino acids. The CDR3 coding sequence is TGTGCCAGCAGCTTAAGGGAATTTCCGCAGTATTTT. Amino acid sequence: CASSLREFPQYF.

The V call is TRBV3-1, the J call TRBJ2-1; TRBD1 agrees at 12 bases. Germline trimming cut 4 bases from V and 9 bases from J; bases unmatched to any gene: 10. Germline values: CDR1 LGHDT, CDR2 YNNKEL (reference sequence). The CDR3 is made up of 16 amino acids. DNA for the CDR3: TGTGCCAGCAGCCCAGGGGGACAGGGGGCGCGCGGTGAGCAGTTCTTC. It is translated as CASSPGGQGARGEQFF.

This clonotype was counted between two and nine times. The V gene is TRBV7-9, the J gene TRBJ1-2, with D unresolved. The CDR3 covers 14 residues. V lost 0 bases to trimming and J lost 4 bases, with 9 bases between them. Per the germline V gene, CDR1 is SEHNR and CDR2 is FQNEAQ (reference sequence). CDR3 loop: CASSLAGSSYGYTF. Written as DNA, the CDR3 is TGTGCCAGCAGCTTAGCGGGGAGCAGCTATGGCTACACCTTC.

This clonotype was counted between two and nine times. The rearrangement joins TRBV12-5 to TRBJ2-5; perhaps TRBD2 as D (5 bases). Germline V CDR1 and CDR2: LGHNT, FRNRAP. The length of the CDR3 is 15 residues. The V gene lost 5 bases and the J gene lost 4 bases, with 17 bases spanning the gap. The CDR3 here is CASGGREGRRETQYF. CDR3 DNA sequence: TGTGCTAGTGGTGGGCGAGAAGGGAGAAGAGAGACCCAGTACTTC.

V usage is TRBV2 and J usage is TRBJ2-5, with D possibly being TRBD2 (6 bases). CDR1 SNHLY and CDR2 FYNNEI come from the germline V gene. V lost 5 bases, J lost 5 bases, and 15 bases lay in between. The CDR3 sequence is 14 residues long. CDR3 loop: CASSRDSEAETQYF. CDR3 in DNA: TGTGCCAGCAGTCGGGACTCAGAGGCCGAGACCCAGTACTTC.

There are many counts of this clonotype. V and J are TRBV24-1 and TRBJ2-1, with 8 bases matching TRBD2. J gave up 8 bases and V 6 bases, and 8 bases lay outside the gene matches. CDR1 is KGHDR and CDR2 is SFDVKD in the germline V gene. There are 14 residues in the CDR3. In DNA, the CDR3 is TGTGCCACCAGTCCGCGACTAGCGTGGGATGAGCAGTTCTTC. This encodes CATSPRLAWDEQFF.

The CDR3: CASTQETPEAFF. Written as DNA, the CDR3 is TGTGCCAGCACCCAGGAAACCCCTGAAGCTTTCTTT. V usage is TRBV12-3 or TRBV12-4 and J usage is TRBJ1-1; D ambiguous. V was pared by 7 bases and J by 6 bases, with 12 bases between. The CDR3 sequence is 12 residues long.

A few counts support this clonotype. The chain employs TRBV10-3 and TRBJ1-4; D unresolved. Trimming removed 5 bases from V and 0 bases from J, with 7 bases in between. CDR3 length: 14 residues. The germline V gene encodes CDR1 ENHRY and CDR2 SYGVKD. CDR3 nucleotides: TGTGCCATCAGTAAGGACTCAACTAATGAAAAACTGTTTTTT. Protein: CAISKDSTNEKLFF.

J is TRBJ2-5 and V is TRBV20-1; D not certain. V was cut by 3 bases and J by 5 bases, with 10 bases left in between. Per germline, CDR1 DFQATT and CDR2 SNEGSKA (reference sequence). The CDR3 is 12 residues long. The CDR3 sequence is CSASLGLETQYF. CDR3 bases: TGCAGTGCTAGTCTAGGATTGGAGACCCAGTACTTC.

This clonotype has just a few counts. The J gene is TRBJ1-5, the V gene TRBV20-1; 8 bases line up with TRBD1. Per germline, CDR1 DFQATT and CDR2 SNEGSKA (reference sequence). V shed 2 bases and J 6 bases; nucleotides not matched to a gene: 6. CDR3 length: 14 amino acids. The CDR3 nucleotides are TGCAGTGCTAGACCAGGGGGCGCCGGTCAGCCCCAGCATTTT. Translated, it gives CSARPGGAGQPQHF.

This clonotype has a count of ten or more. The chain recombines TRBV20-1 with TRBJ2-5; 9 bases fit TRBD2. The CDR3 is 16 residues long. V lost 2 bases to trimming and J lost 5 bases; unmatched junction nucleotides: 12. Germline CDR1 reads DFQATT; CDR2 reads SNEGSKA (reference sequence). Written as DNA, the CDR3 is TGCAGTGCTAGACATAGCGGGGGCCTATTCTGGGAGACCCAGTACTTC. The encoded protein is CSARHSGGLFWETQYF.